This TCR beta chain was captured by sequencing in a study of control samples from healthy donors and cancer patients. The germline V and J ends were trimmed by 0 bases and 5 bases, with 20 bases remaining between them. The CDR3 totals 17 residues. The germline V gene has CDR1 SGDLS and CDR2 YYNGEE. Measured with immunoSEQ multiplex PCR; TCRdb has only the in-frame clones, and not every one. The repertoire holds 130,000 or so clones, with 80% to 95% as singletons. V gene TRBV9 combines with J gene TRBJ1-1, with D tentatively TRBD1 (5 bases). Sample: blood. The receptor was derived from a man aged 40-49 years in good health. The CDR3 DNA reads TGTGCCAGCAGCGTAGGAGGGCCCTCGGGGACGGGGACTGAAGCTTTCTTT. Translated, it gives CASSVGGPSGTGTEAFF.